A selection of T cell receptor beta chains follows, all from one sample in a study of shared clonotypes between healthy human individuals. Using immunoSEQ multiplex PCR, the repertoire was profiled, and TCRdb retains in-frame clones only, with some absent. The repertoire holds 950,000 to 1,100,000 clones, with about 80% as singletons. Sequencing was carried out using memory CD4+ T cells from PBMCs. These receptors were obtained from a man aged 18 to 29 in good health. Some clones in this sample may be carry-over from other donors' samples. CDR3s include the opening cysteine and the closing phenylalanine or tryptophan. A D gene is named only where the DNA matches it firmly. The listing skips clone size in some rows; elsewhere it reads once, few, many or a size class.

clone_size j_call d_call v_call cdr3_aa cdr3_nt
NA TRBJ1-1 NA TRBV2 CASSFRAANTEAFF TGTGCCAGCAGTTTTCGGGCAGCGAACACTGAAGCTTTCTTT
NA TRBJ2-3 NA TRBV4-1 CASSQGGVTQYF TGCGCCAGCAGCCAAGGGGGGGTTACGCAGTATTTT
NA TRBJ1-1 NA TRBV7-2 CASSRGGILLEAFF TGTGCCAGCAGCCGGGGGGGGATCCTGCTTGAAGCTTTCTTT
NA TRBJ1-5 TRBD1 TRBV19 CARGTAFSNQPQHF TGTGCCAGGGGGACAGCCTTTAGCAATCAGCCCCAGCATTTT
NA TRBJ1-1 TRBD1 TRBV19 CASSRGQGSRAMNTEAFF TGTGCCAGTAGTAGAGGACAGGGCTCTCGGGCGATGAACACTGAAGCTTTCTTT
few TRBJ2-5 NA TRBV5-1 CASSLVSGGSGQETQYF TGCGCCAGCAGCTTGGTTTCCGGGGGATCTGGCCAAGAGACCCAGTACTTC
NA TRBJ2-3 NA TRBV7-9 CATQTGRGADTQYF TGTGCCACCCAAACAGGGCGGGGAGCAGATACGCAGTATTTT
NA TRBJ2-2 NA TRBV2 CASSEVRGTGELFF TGTGCCAGCAGTGAAGTGAGAGGGACCGGGGAGCTGTTTTTT
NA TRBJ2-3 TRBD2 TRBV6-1 CASSVLAEATQYF TGTGCCAGCAGTGTACTAGCGGAGGCTACGCAGTATTTT
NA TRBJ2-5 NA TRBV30 CAWATRETQYF TGTGCCTGGGCGACCCGAGAGACCCAGTACTTC
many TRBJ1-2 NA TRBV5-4 CASSLYYGYTF TGTGCCAGCAGCTTGTATTATGGCTACACCTTC
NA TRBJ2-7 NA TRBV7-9 CASRPLTGSSYEQYF TGTGCCAGCAGACCACTCACAGGGAGCTCCTACGAGCAGTACTTC
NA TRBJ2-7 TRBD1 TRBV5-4 CASSFPGQGSYEQYF TGTGCCAGCAGCTTCCCCGGACAGGGGAGCTACGAGCAGTACTTC
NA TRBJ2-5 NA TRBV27 CASSRPKQETQYF TGTGCCAGCAGCCGTCCCAAACAAGAGACCCAGTACTTC
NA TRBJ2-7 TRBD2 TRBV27 CASSPGLATSEQYF TGTGCCAGCAGTCCGGGACTAGCTACGAGCGAGCAGTACTTC
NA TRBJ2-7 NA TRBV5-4 CASSLGVGYEQYF TGTGCCAGCAGCTTGGGCGTCGGTTACGAGCAGTACTTC
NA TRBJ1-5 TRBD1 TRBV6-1 CASLDRGNQPQHF TGTGCCAGCCTTGACAGGGGCAATCAGCCCCAGCATTTT
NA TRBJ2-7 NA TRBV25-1 CASSEYGTGSSYEQYF TGTGCCAGCAGTGAATACGGCACAGGTAGCTCCTACGAGCAGTACTTC
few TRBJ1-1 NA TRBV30 CAWRGQSGAFF TGTGCCTGGAGAGGACAGTCGGGAGCTTTCTTT
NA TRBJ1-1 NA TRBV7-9 CASSAPQTMNTEAFF TGTGCCAGCAGCGCTCCACAGACAATGAACACTGAAGCTTTCTTT
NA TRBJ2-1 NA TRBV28 CASSPPGAEQFF TGTGCCAGCAGTCCCCCTGGCGCTGAGCAGTTCTTC
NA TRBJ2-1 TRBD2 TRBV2 CASSEGAGGGNEQFF TGTGCCAGCAGTGAAGGAGCGGGAGGGGGTAATGAGCAGTTCTTC
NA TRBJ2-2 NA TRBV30 CAWSRVAKGGELFF TGTGCCTGGAGTAGGGTAGCGAAGGGCGGGGAGCTGTTTTTT
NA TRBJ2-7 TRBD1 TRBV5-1 CASGDRSLGEQYF TGCGCCAGCGGGGACAGGTCTCTTGGCGAGCAGTACTTC
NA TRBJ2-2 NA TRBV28 CASTTGGYAGELFF TGTGCCAGCACCACGGGTGGGTACGCCGGGGAGCTGTTTTTT
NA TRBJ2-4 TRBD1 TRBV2 CASSSTGGLSGQYF TGTGCCAGCTCGTCGACAGGGGGGCTTTCGGGTCAGTACTTC
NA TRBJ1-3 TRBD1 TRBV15 CATSSHRGPLTGDTIYF TGTGCCACCAGCTCCCACAGGGGCCCTTTGACCGGGGACACCATATATTTT
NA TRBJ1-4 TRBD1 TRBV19 CASSDRVEKLFF TGTGCCAGTAGTGACAGGGTTGAAAAACTGTTTTTT
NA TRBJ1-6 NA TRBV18 CASSPPSGLENSPLHF TGTGCCAGCTCACCACCGTCCGGGCTGGAAAATTCACCCCTCCACTTT
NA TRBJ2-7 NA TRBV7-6 CASSLLHGEQYF TGTGCCAGCAGCTTATTACACGGTGAGCAGTACTTC
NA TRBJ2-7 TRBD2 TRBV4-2 CASSPNQREIRYEQYF TGTGCCAGCAGCCCCAACCAGCGGGAGATAAGGTACGAGCAGTACTTC
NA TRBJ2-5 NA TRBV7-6 CASSLARVGETQYF TGTGCCAGCAGCTTAGCGCGAGTGGGTGAGACCCAGTACTTC
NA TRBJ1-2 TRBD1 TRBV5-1 CASSLAGQYYGYTF TGCGCCAGCAGCTTGGCGGGACAGTACTATGGCTACACCTTC
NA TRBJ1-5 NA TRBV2 CASSEENYQPQHF TGTGCCAGCAGTGAGGAAAATTATCAGCCCCAGCATTTT
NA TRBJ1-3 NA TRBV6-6 CASKEQGISGNTIYF TGTGCCAGCAAGGAGCAGGGTATCTCTGGAAACACCATATATTTT
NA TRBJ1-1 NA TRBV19 CASSKAARMNTEAFF TGTGCCAGTAGTAAGGCTGCCAGGATGAACACTGAAGCTTTCTTT
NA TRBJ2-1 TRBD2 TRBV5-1 CASSLGRLAGRDEQFF TGCGCCAGCAGCTTGGGCAGACTAGCGGGAAGGGATGAGCAGTTCTTC
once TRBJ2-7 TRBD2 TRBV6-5 CASSQGLAGSPYF TGTGCCAGCAGCCAGGGACTAGCGGGTTCCCCGTACTTC
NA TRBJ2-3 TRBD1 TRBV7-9 CASSMEQGRRSTDTQYF TGTGCCAGCAGCATGGAACAGGGGCGTAGGAGCACAGATACGCAGTATTTT
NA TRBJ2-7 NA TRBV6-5 CASSQTLGKQYF TGTGCCAGCAGCCAGACCTTAGGGAAGCAGTACTTC
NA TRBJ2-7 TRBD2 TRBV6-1 CASTWGGSREQYF TGTGCCAGCACCTGGGGGGGATCCCGTGAGCAGTACTTC
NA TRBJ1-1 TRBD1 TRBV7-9 CASSLAGRGTEAFF TGTGCCAGCAGCTTAGCGGGCAGGGGGACTGAAGCTTTCTTT
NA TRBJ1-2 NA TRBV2 CASNIQGLVYGYTF TGTGCCAGCAACATTCAGGGGCTGGTCTATGGCTACACCTTC
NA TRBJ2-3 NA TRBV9 CASKFGLGFTDTQYF TGTGCCAGCAAGTTTGGGTTAGGTTTCACAGATACGCAGTATTTT
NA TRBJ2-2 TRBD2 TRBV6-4 CASSHHPGTSGPGGELFF TGTGCCAGCAGTCACCACCCCGGGACTAGCGGACCTGGGGGGGAGCTGTTTTTT
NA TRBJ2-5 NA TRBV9 CASSFTGRETQYF TGTGCCAGCAGCTTCACCGGGCGAGAGACCCAGTACTTC
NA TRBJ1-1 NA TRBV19 CASSTSYTEAFF TGTGCCAGTAGTACCTCGTACACTGAAGCTTTCTTT
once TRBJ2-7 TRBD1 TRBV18 CASSLLTGGIHEQYF TGTGCCAGCTCCCTGCTGACAGGGGGTATCCACGAGCAGTACTTC
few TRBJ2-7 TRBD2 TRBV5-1 CASSLSLVSGRALREQYF TGCGCCAGCAGCTTGAGTCTAGTCAGCGGGAGGGCCTTGAGGGAGCAGTACTTC
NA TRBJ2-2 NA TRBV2 CASIYSGELFF TGTGCCAGCATTTATTCCGGGGAGCTGTTTTTT